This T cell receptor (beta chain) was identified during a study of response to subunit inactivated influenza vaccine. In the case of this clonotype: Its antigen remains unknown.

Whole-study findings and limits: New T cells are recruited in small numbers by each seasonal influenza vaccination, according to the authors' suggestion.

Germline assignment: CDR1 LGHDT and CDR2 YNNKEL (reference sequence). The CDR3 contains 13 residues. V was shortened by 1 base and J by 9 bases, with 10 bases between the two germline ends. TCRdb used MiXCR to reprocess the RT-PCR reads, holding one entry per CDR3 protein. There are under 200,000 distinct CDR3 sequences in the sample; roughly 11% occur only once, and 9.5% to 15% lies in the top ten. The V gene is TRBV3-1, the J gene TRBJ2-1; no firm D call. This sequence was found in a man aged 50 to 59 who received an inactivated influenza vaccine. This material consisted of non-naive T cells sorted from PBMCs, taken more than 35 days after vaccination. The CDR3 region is CASSQGQAAEQFF. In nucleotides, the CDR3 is TGTGCCAGCAGCCAAGGTCAAGCAGCTGAGCAGTTCTTC.